Reported below is one TCR beta chain. V lost 0 bases, J lost 3 bases, and 6 bases lay in between. This CDR3 spans 13 amino acids. Germline CDR1 and CDR2: SGHRS and YFSETQ. This entry is derived from a study of T-cell reconstitution after alpha-beta-depleted transplantation in children. Unique molecular identifiers were used to barcode this TCRbeta library. TCRdb re-called the PCR reads through MiXCR, storing one row per CDR3 protein. This sample yields hundreds of thousands of distinct CDR3 sequences, of which approximately 20% are seen a single time; about 3.1% belongs to the top ten. The rearrangement joins TRBV5-1 to TRBJ1-2; D gene unclear. Sequenced material: PBMCs from the stem cell graft donor, taken from the stem cell graft. The sequence was collected from a human donor who donated a stem cell graft to a child with acute lymphoblastic leukemia. The chain's CDR3 is CASSLEAYYGYTF. The CDR3 coding sequence is TGCGCCAGCAGCTTGGAGGCGTACTATGGCTACACCTTC.